These 27 T cell receptor beta chains were sequenced from one sample in a study of cytomegalovirus exposure and HLA in healthy donors. Primers: 60 Vbeta forward and 13 Jbeta reverse. Some clones are missing from TCRdb's copy, which holds only in-frame ones; the method was immunoSEQ multiplex PCR. Counted here are approximately 140,000 clones, approximately 85% occurring once; the ten biggest clones make up 1.5% to 2%. What was sequenced was PBMCs. All receptors come from a boy between 10 and 17 years old in good health and CMV-seronegative.

This rearrangement joins TRBV2 to TRBJ1-1; no clear D gene. Germline V gene data show CDR1 as SNHLY and CDR2 as FYNNEI. V was shortened by 8 bases and J by 0 bases, with 10 bases between the two germline ends. This CDR3 region has 13 residues. CDR3: CASAEGLNTEAFF. In nucleotides, the CDR3 is TGTGCCAGCGCCGAGGGCCTGAACACTGAAGCTTTCTTT.

This sequence joins TRBV27 and TRBJ1-5; possibly TRBD1 for D (6 bases). This CDR3 comprises 15 residues. Germline CDR1 MNHEY, CDR2 SMNVEV (reference sequence). V lost 2 bases and J lost 5, with 13 bases in between. CDR3 amino acids: CASSLGGGVYQPQHF. The CDR3 DNA follows: TGTGCCAGCAGTTTAGGAGGGGGGGTGTATCAGCCCCAGCATTTT.

The rearrangement uses TRBV6-4 and TRBJ2-5, with D maybe TRBD2 (5 bases). V was pared by 2 bases and J by 5 bases, with 12 bases between. This CDR3 has 14 amino acids. Germline assignment: CDR1 MRHNA and CDR2 SNTAGT. The CDR3 is CASSDGGSTETQYF. CDR3 DNA sequence: TGTGCCAGCAGTGACGGCGGGTCCACGGAGACCCAGTACTTC.

The chain links TRBV5-1 to TRBJ2-1; D perhaps matches TRBD2 (6 bases). Looked up from germline, CDR1 is SGHRS and CDR2 is YFSETQ. The CDR3 contains 14 residues. Trimming removed 5 bases at V and 6 bases at J, with 15 bases between. The DNA for the CDR3 is TGCGCCAGCAGAGAAAGGGACTTGGCCAATGAGCAGTTCTTC. Its translation is CASRERDLANEQFF.

This rearrangement joins TRBV6-1 to TRBJ2-3; D gene unclear. This CDR3 is 13 amino acids long. Germline CDR1 MNHNS, CDR2 SASEGT. The V end was cut by 4 bases, the J end by 6 bases, with 11 bases between. The CDR3 region has the DNA TGTGCCAGCAGTGCCCGAGTATCGGATACGCAGTATTTT. Residues: CASSARVSDTQYF.

The rearrangement links TRBV5-1 to TRBJ1-1, with D uncertain. V lost 5 bases and J lost 1, with 18 bases in between. There are 16 residues in the CDR3. Germline assignment: CDR1 SGHRS and CDR2 YFSETQ. CDR3 bases: TGCGCCAGCAGATTTAAGGAAGACTTCCAGAACACTGAAGCTTTCTTT. It specifies CASRFKEDFQNTEAFF.

V usage is TRBV25-1 and J usage is TRBJ2-3, with 7 positions matching TRBD1. With 4 bases clipped from V and 5 bases from J, the junction kept 6 bases outside the gene matches. CDR3 length equals 14 residues. Germline V gene sequence: CDR1 MGHDK, CDR2 SYGVNS. CDR3 sequence: CASSADRVEDTQYF. The CDR3 coding sequence is TGTGCCAGCAGTGCTGACAGGGTAGAAGATACGCAGTATTTT.

The rearrangement uses TRBV5-6 and TRBJ2-3; D remains ambiguous. The germline gives CDR1 SGHDT, CDR2 YYEEEE. This CDR3 has 15 amino acids. Trimming pared 4 bases from V and 0 bases from J, leaving 12 bases between. The chain's CDR3 is CASSPLGTSTDTQYF. CDR3 nucleotides: TGTGCCAGCAGCCCCCTAGGAACTAGCACAGATACGCAGTATTTT. Filled out from reference TRBV5-6 and TRBJ2-3, the complete variable domain reads DAGVTQSPTHLIKTRGQQVTLRCSPKSGHDTVSWYQQALGQGPQFIFQYYEEEERQRGNFPDRFSGHQFPNYSSELNVNALLLGDSALYLCASSPLGTSTDTQYFGPGTRLTVL.

This chain uses TRBV9 with TRBJ1-1, with TRBD1 matching 7 bases. Trimming cost V 4 bases and J 2 bases; bases outside gene matches: 5. From germline, CDR1 is SGDLS and CDR2 YYNGEE. CDR3 size: 14 residues. The CDR3 DNA is TGTGCCAGCAGCTCCGGGACAGAAAACACTGAAGCTTTCTTT. This sequence encodes CASSSGTENTEAFF.

This sequence joins TRBV5-1 and TRBJ1-1; the D is unclear. The length of the CDR3 is 16 residues. With 0 bases removed from V and 5 bases from J, the gap between germline ends came to 17 bases. Germline CDR1 is SGHRS and CDR2 is YFSETQ. CDR3 residues: CASSLESLRGLTEAFF. CDR3 bases: TGCGCCAGCAGCTTGGAATCCCTTCGGGGATTGACTGAAGCTTTCTTT.

This chain connects TRBV7-9 to TRBJ2-2; D perhaps matches TRBD2 (6 bases). Germline V CDR1 and CDR2: SEHNR, FQNEAQ (reference sequence). This CDR3 comprises 16 residues. With 2 bases removed from V and 6 bases from J, the gap between germline ends came to 16 bases. CDR3 in amino acids: CASSLSGVRKAGELFF. Here the CDR3 DNA reads TGTGCCAGCAGCTTATCGGGAGTTCGGAAGGCCGGGGAGCTGTTTTTT.

The chain is built from TRBV4-3 and TRBJ2-7; 7 bases align to TRBD2. CDR1 is LGHNA and CDR2 is YSLEER in the germline V gene. V was pared by 3 bases and J by 2 bases, with 7 bases of the junction left unmatched. The CDR3 length is 15 residues. The CDR3 protein is CASSHRPSGTYEQYF. For the CDR3, the DNA is TGCGCCAGCAGCCATCGGCCTAGCGGTACCTACGAGCAGTACTTC.

This clone was detected a few times. The chain links TRBV2 to TRBJ1-2; 9 bases fit TRBD1. Losses at the gene ends were 1 base for V and 7 bases for J; bases not matched to a gene: 7. The CDR3 consists of 15 residues. Germline-derived CDR1 and CDR2 are SNHLY and FYNNEI. The CDR3 loop reads CASSEVRGDRAGYTF. Here the CDR3 DNA reads TGTGCCAGCAGTGAAGTAAGGGGGGACAGGGCTGGCTACACCTTC.

This chain connects TRBV6-5 to TRBJ1-3; D unresolved. Germline CDR1 MNHEY, CDR2 SVGAGI. The V end was cut by 8 bases, the J end by 4 bases, with 6 bases between. The CDR3 runs to 11 residues. CDR3 sequence: CASQFGNTIYF. CDR3 in DNA: TGTGCCAGCCAGTTCGGAAACACCATATATTTT.

This clone is a singleton in its sample. The gene calls are TRBV10-3 and TRBJ1-3, with 8 bases identical to TRBD1. The germline V gene has CDR1 ENHRY and CDR2 SYGVKD. J lost 2 bases, V lost 10 bases, and 10 bases had no gene match. This CDR3 is built from 15 residues. CDR3 DNA: TGTGCCAGTACGGACAGGGTGGTAACTGGAAACACCATATATTTT. This gives the protein CASTDRVVTGNTIYF.

This clone appeared a single time. This chain joins TRBV2 and TRBJ2-3; 10 nucleotides align to TRBD2. Germline assignment: CDR1 SNHLY and CDR2 FYNNEI. This CDR3 region has 16 residues. V lost 8 bases, J lost 0 bases, and 8 bases stayed unmatched. In nucleotides, the CDR3 is TGTGCCAGCGGTAGCGGGGGGTTATCTAGCACAGATACGCAGTATTTT. Encoded protein: CASGSGGLSSTDTQYF.

The CDR3: CASSQEFVGRYGYTF. The CDR3 DNA reads TGCGCCAGCAGCCAAGAGTTTGTGGGGCGCTATGGCTACACCTTC. This chain joins TRBV4-3 and TRBJ1-2, with D maybe TRBD1 (5 bases). The CDR3 extends over 15 amino acids. Looked up from germline, CDR1 is LGHNA and CDR2 is YSLEER. Trimming removed 0 bases from V and 4 bases from J, with 12 bases in between.

This chain uses TRBV5-4 with TRBJ2-3; TRBD2 might be the D (6 bases). This CDR3 region has 16 residues. Trimming took off 0 bases at V and 2 bases at J, with 13 bases between the two ends. Germline V gene data show CDR1 as SGHNT and CDR2 as YYREEE (reference sequence). CDR3 loop: CASSLDLGGPTDTQYF. CDR3 nucleotides: TGTGCCAGCAGCTTGGATTTGGGGGGACCCACAGATACGCAGTATTTT.

This clone was recorded once. The rearrangement joins TRBV19 to TRBJ2-1, with TRBD2 matching over 10 bases. V gave up 6 bases and J gave up 4 bases; unmatched junction bases: 0. In germline, CDR1 is LNHDA, CDR2 SQIVND (reference sequence). The CDR3 runs 13 residues. In DNA form, the CDR3 reads TGTGCCAGTAGACTAGCGGGATACAATGAGCAGTTCTTC. Its translation: CASRLAGYNEQFF.

The rearrangement links TRBV10-1 to TRBJ2-1; maybe TRBD1 (6 bases). The length of the CDR3 is 18 residues. V dropped 5 bases and J dropped 4 bases, with 24 bases sitting between them. Germline CDR1 reads WNHNN; CDR2 reads SYGVQD (reference sequence). The CDR3 nucleotides are TGCGCCAGCAGTACAGAGGTTCCCGGGACACGAATTTACAATGAGCAGTTCTTC. Protein product: CASSTEVPGTRIYNEQFF.

The genes are TRBV18 and TRBJ1-3; D is perhaps TRBD1 (6 bases). Per germline, CDR1 KGHSH and CDR2 LQKENI. The CDR3 loop spans 14 amino acids. Trimming cost V 2 bases and J 4 bases, with 9 bases left between them. This CDR3 reads CASSPDRWGNTIYF. CDR3 coding DNA: TGTGCCAGCTCACCAGACAGGTGGGGAAACACCATATATTTT.

As to this clone: This sample includes further DNA sequences coding for the same CDR3. The V call is TRBV19, the J call TRBJ2-7; D is perhaps TRBD1 (5 bases). The ends were cut back, 2 bases at V and 3 bases at J, with 8 bases in the middle. This CDR3 is 13 amino acids long. The germline V gene has CDR1 LNHDA and CDR2 SQIVND (reference sequence). CDR3 in amino acids: CASSIQGSYEQYF. Written as DNA, the CDR3 is TGTGCCAGTAGTATACAGGGAAGCTACGAGCAGTACTTC.

The chain joins TRBV15 to TRBJ1-2; no firm D call. Deletions cut 0 bases from V and 5 bases from J, with 13 bases between. The CDR3 is 15 amino acids. The V gene's germline CDR1 is LNHNV and CDR2 YYDKDF (reference sequence). The CDR3 loop is CATSRDRGAAYGYTF. The CDR3 bases are TGTGCCACCAGCAGAGATCGTGGTGCGGCTTATGGCTACACCTTC.

The rearrangement joins TRBV5-1 to TRBJ2-1, with a weak D call TRBD2 (6 bases). Germline-derived CDR1 and CDR2 are SGHRS and YFSETQ. V shed 0 bases and J shed 6 bases, with 13 bases lying between them. The CDR3 is made up of 15 amino acids. DNA for the CDR3: TGCGCCAGCAGCTTGGGGGGCGGAGGGGTCAATGAGCAGTTCTTC. Translating gives CASSLGGGGVNEQFF.

The J gene is TRBJ2-3, the V gene TRBV15, with 12 positions matching TRBD2. The germline V gene encodes CDR1 LNHNV and CDR2 YYDKDF (reference sequence). Losses at the gene ends were 1 base for V and 5 bases for J; bases not matched to a gene: 4. This CDR3 contains 16 residues. CDR3 coding DNA: TGTGCCACCAGCAGAGGGACTAGCGGGAATGGAGATACGCAGTATTTT. This codes for CATSRGTSGNGDTQYF.

The chain couples TRBV7-8 to TRBJ2-7; D might be TRBD1 (5 bases). This CDR3 is 15 amino acids long. Trimming took off 2 bases at V and 3 bases at J, with 14 bases between the two ends. The germline V gene has CDR1 SGHVS and CDR2 FQNEAQ. The CDR3 region has the DNA TGTGCCAGCAGCTTAATCCCCAGGGCTGACTACGAGCAGTACTTC. Translation: CASSLIPRADYEQYF.

Note on this clone: The junction does not match germline at one end; this may be a read error. This sequence joins TRBV5-8 and TRBJ2-5, with 12 bases aligning to TRBD2. Germline lookup yields CDR1 SGHTS and CDR2 YDEGEE. This CDR3 spans 15 amino acids. The CDR3 reads CASSLEGTSGSGRHF. The DNA of the CDR3 is TGTGCCAGCAGCTTGGAAGGGACTAGCGGGTCAGGGAGGCACTTC.